This T cell receptor beta chain was recorded in a study of blood T cell repertoires in COVID-19. Authors' analysis steps: Nucleated cell counts were estimated from reference gene primer amplification. Method: immunoSEQ multiplex PCR; TCRdb's copy keeps in-frame clones and lacks some. Clonal size and the V and J genes are those of that table, whereas D and trimming came from the DNA. The top ten clones hold 3% to 4% of a sample with 300,000 to 350,000 clones, approximately 89% of them seen once. CDR3 length: 15 amino acids. Patients in Seattle were enrolled during active infection, then followed longitudinally.

The material sequenced was peripheral blood. The TCR comes from a woman aged 55-70 years with COVID-19, enrolled during active disease. This rearrangement joins TRBV7-5 to TRBJ1-1; TRBD1, the table's D call, was not compared with the DNA. TRBV7-5 is termed a pseudogene. The CDR3 region is CVRSPGQGDYGEAFF. CDR3 coding DNA: TGTGTCAGAAGCCCGGGACAGGGGGATTATGGTGAAGCTTTCTTT.